The 30 T cell receptor beta chains below all came from one sample that was sequenced in a study of cytomegalovirus exposure and HLA in healthy donors. Vbeta (60) and Jbeta (13) primers were used in the PCR. TCRdb's copy holds only in-frame clones and misses some; the assay was immunoSEQ multiplex PCR. The table shows 210,000 or so clones, with about 77% occurring only once. The specimen was PBMCs. The source of these receptors is a woman in her 30s in good health and CMV-seropositive.

The chain joins TRBV14 to TRBJ2-5; possibly TRBD2 for D (6 bases). The CDR3 spans 17 residues. In germline, CDR1 is SGHDN, CDR2 FVKESK. V lost 4 bases to trimming and J lost 0 bases, with 18 bases between them. The CDR3 sequence: CASSLRPGLSYQETQYF. The CDR3 DNA reads as TGTGCCAGCAGCCTCCGCCCGGGACTCTCGTACCAAGAGACCCAGTACTTC.

The chain links TRBV7-6 to TRBJ2-1; 12 bases map to TRBD2. The ends lost 1 base at V and 7 bases at J; junction bases unmatched: 2. Germline CDR1 is SGHVS and CDR2 is FNYEAQ. The CDR3 spans 15 residues. CDR3: CASSLGTSGINEQFF. CDR3 DNA sequence: TGTGCCAGCAGCTTAGGGACTAGCGGGATTAATGAGCAGTTCTTC.

This clone has a handful of counts. The rearrangement joins TRBV6-5 to TRBJ1-4; D uncertain. The germline CDR1 and CDR2 sequences are MNHEY and SVGAGI. This CDR3 region has 15 residues. V was cut by 4 bases and J by 0 bases, with 9 bases left in between. CDR3 in DNA: TGTGCCAGCAGTTCCAACTTAGCAACTAATGAAAAACTGTTTTTT. Translating gives CASSSNLATNEKLFF.

The V gene is TRBV4-1, the J gene TRBJ2-7, with D perhaps matching TRBD1 (6 bases). This CDR3 contains 14 residues. Germline-derived CDR1 and CDR2 are MGHRA and YSYEKL. Trimming stripped 4 bases from V and 0 bases from J, with 10 bases between. The CDR3 protein is CASSRGGPSYEQYF. The CDR3 DNA follows: TGCGCCAGCAGCCGTGGGGGCCCCTCCTACGAGCAGTACTTC.

This chain connects TRBV18 to TRBJ1-1; TRBD1 matches at 9 bases. The J segment lost 4 bases and the V segment lost 4 bases, leaving 10 bases of the junction unmatched. The length of the CDR3 is 16 residues. Germline loops: CDR1 KGHSH, CDR2 LQKENI. CDR3 sequence (DNA): TGTGCCAGCTCACGCCAACCGGGACAGGGACCCACTGAAGCTTTCTTT. It translates to CASSRQPGQGPTEAFF.

Here the CDR3 reads CASSWQTGIGETQYF. The CDR3, as DNA: TGCGCCAGCAGCTGGCAGACAGGGATAGGAGAGACCCAGTACTTC. The gene calls are TRBV5-1 and TRBJ2-5; 7 bases are a match to TRBD1. The CDR3 totals 15 residues. J lost 4 bases, V lost 3 bases, and 9 bases had no gene match. Germline-derived CDR1 and CDR2 are SGHRS and YFSETQ.

This clone was picked up a small number of times. CDR3 nucleotide sequence: TGTGCCAGTTCCGGGAGGGAACGGTATCAGCCCCAGCATTTT. Translation: CASSGRERYQPQHF. This chain uses TRBV2 with TRBJ1-5; unclear D gene. Deletions cut 9 bases from V and 5 bases from J, with 17 bases between. Germline CDR1 reads SNHLY; CDR2 reads FYNNEI. This CDR3 is 14 amino acids long. Filled out from reference TRBV2 and TRBJ1-5, the complete variable domain reads EPEVTQTPSHQVTQMGQEVILRCVPISNHLYFYWYRQILGQKVEFLVSFYNNEISEKSEIFDDQFSVERPDGSNFTLKIRSTKLEDSAMYFCASSGRERYQPQHFGDGTRLSIL.

The chain links TRBV4-2 to TRBJ2-7; 8 bases line up with TRBD1. The germline CDR1 and CDR2 sequences are LGHNA and YNFKEQ. The CDR3 contains 15 residues. V shed 1 base and J 2 bases; nucleotides not matched to a gene: 4. The DNA of the CDR3 is TGTGCCAGCAGCCAAGTGGGACAGGAGACCTACGAGCAGTACTTC. It codes for CASSQVGQETYEQYF.

The rearrangement uses TRBV5-1 and TRBJ2-1; 9 bases line up with TRBD2. Germline CDR1 is SGHRS and CDR2 is YFSETQ. V shed 0 bases and J 4 bases; nucleotides not matched to a gene: 2. CDR3 length equals 15 residues. The CDR3 DNA reads TGCGCCAGCAGCTTGGGAGGACTAGCGTACAATGAGCAGTTCTTC. Translating gives CASSLGGLAYNEQFF.

The gene calls are TRBV29-1 and TRBJ2-3, with unresolved D. V was pared by 3 bases and J by 5 bases, with 12 bases between. The CDR3 covers 13 residues. The V gene's germline CDR1 is SQVTM and CDR2 ANQGSEA. The CDR3 spells CSVEKLLQDTQYF. CDR3 sequence (DNA): TGCAGCGTTGAGAAACTTCTCCAAGATACGCAGTATTTT.

The J gene is TRBJ1-5, the V gene TRBV9; TRBD1 agrees at 9 bases. The CDR3 is 22 residues long. Losses at the gene ends were 0 bases for V and 6 bases for J; bases not matched to a gene: 25. Looked up from germline, CDR1 is SGDLS and CDR2 is YYNGEE. The CDR3 here is CASSVEQGGTGSGRRVGQPQHF. In DNA, the CDR3 is TGTGCCAGCAGCGTAGAACAGGGGGGGACAGGGTCGGGGCGGCGGGTGGGTCAGCCCCAGCATTTT.

This sequence joins TRBV7-6 and TRBJ2-3; D perhaps matches TRBD2 (6 bases). The CDR3 consists of 13 residues. V was shortened by 5 bases and J by 4 bases, with 10 bases between the two germline ends. Germline CDR1 and CDR2: SGHVS and FNYEAQ. CDR3 protein: CASSLTGADTQYF. The CDR3 DNA is TGTGCCAGCAGCCTCACGGGGGCAGATACGCAGTATTTT.

This chain joins TRBV7-2 and TRBJ1-6; possibly TRBD1 for D (6 bases). Germline V lookup: CDR1 SGHTA, CDR2 FQGNSA. Trimming shortened V by 4 bases and J by 0 bases, and 19 bases separated the two germline ends. There are 19 residues in the CDR3. The CDR3 DNA reads as TGTGCCAGCAGCTCCGACAGGCCGTACACGTACTCCTATAATTCACCCCTCCACTTT. The encoded protein is CASSSDRPYTYSYNSPLHF. The full variable domain, with the rest looked up from reference TRBV7-2 and TRBJ1-6, is GAGVSQSPSNKVTEKGKDVELRCDPISGHTALYWYRQSLGQGLEFLIYFQGNSAPDKSGLPSDRFSAERTGGSVSTLTIQRTQQEDSAVYLCASSSDRPYTYSYNSPLHFGNGTRLTVT.

The rearrangement joins TRBV6-5 to TRBJ2-7, with TRBD2 as a possible D gene (7 bases). The CDR3 extends over 14 amino acids. V lost 5 bases and J lost 6, with 17 bases in between. Germline V lookup: CDR1 MNHEY, CDR2 SVGAGI. This CDR3 is CASSRLAGAIEQYF. DNA for the CDR3: TGTGCCAGCAGTCGCCTTGCGGGGGCTATCGAGCAGTACTTC.

The chain has TRBV7-9 and TRBJ2-3, with TRBD2 identical over 9 bases. The CDR3 runs 16 residues. V dropped 4 bases and J dropped 0; count of bases not matched to a gene: 5. The germline CDR1 and CDR2 sequences are SEHNR and FQNEAQ (reference sequence). CDR3 DNA: TGTGCCAGCAGCTCCCCAGCGGGGGGTAGCACAGATACGCAGTATTTT. Translated: CASSSPAGGSTDTQYF. The variable domain in full, completed from reference TRBV7-9 and TRBJ2-3, reads DTGVSQNPRHKITKRGQNVTFRCDPISEHNRLYWYRQTLGQGPEFLTYFQNEAQLEKSRLLSDRFSAERPKGSFSTLEIQRTEQGDSAMYLCASSSPAGGSTDTQYFGPGTRLTVL.

V is TRBV4-1 and J is TRBJ2-2, with D perhaps TRBD1 (5 bases). This CDR3 has 15 amino acids. V gave up 3 bases and J gave up 7 bases, with 15 bases separating them. Germline V gene sequence: CDR1 MGHRA, CDR2 YSYEKL. In DNA form, the CDR3 reads TGCGCCAGCAGCCAGTCTGCAGGGCCGAGCGGGGAGCTGTTTTTT. This translates into CASSQSAGPSGELFF.

The V and J genes are TRBV11-2 and TRBJ2-6; D perhaps matches TRBD2 (5 bases). Germline CDR1 is SGHAT and CDR2 is FQNNGV. The CDR3 is made up of 15 amino acids. The V gene lost 5 bases and the J gene lost 2 bases, with 10 bases spanning the gap. CDR3 in DNA: TGTGCCAGCAGCCTGGGAGTAGCTGGGGCCAACGTCCTGACTTTC. Protein: CASSLGVAGANVLTF.

V gene TRBV28 combines with J gene TRBJ1-1; no clear D gene. CDR1 and CDR2 from the germline V gene are MDHEN and SYDVKM. The CDR3 consists of 12 residues. Trimming shortened V by 6 bases and J by 4 bases, and 9 bases separated the two germline ends. In DNA form, the CDR3 reads TGTGCCAGCAGATACCCGGGCACTGAAGCTTTCTTT. This gives the protein CASRYPGTEAFF.

V usage is TRBV4-1 and J usage is TRBJ2-5; 9 nucleotides line up with TRBD2. This CDR3 comprises 17 residues. The V gene's germline CDR1 is MGHRA and CDR2 YSYEKL. V was pared by 1 base and J by 0 bases, with 6 bases of the junction left unmatched. Here the CDR3 reads CASSQVPSGGYQETQYF. CDR3 in DNA: TGCGCCAGCAGCCAAGTCCCCAGCGGGGGGTACCAAGAGACCCAGTACTTC.

This clone was seen just once. The chain recombines TRBV6-5 with TRBJ2-5, with a possible D match to TRBD1 (5 bases). This CDR3 comprises 14 residues. The V and J ends lost 6 bases and 0 bases respectively, with 11 bases between them. Germline V gene lookup returns CDR1 MNHEY and CDR2 SVGAGI. This CDR3 reads CASSKGFYQETQYF. CDR3 bases: TGTGCCAGCAGCAAGGGGTTTTACCAAGAGACCCAGTACTTC.

The V gene is TRBV28, the J gene TRBJ2-7, with D unresolved. This CDR3 is 15 amino acids long. Germline CDR1 and CDR2: MDHEN and SYDVKM. Trimming removed 6 bases from V and 3 bases from J, with 18 bases in between. Here the CDR3 DNA reads TGTGCCAGCAGCGCCCTTCTCAATCACGGCTACGAGCAGTACTTC. Its protein is CASSALLNHGYEQYF.

V is TRBV5-4 and J is TRBJ1-2, with D perhaps matching TRBD1 (5 bases). The germline CDR1 and CDR2 sequences are SGHNT and YYREEE (reference sequence). V was clipped by 0 bases and J by 0 bases, with 12 bases between them. This CDR3 comprises 16 residues. The CDR3 bases are TGTGCCAGCAGCTTGGAAGGGGAAGGGGCTAACTATGGCTACACCTTC. It yields the protein CASSLEGEGANYGYTF. Together with reference TRBV5-4 and TRBJ1-2, the CDR3 gives the full variable domain: ETGVTQSPTHLIKTRGQQVTLRCSSQSGHNTVSWYQQALGQGPQFIFQYYREEENGRGNFPPRFSGLQFPNYSSELNVNALELDDSALYLCASSLEGEGANYGYTFGSGTRLTVV.

The chain carries TRBV27 and TRBJ2-1; D may be TRBD2 (6 bases). The germline gives CDR1 MNHEY, CDR2 SMNVEV (reference sequence). The V end was cut by 6 bases, the J end by 0 bases, with 12 bases between. The CDR3 has 15 residues. CDR3: CASRDSGSSYNEQFF. In DNA form, the CDR3 reads TGTGCCAGCAGGGATAGCGGCAGCTCCTACAATGAGCAGTTCTTC.

CDR3 residues: CASSLDRHGGTEAFF. For the CDR3, the DNA is TGTGCCAGCAGCTTGGACCGCCACGGAGGCACTGAAGCTTTCTTT. The genes are TRBV5-6 and TRBJ1-1; no firm D call. CDR3 length: 15 amino acids. Per the germline V gene, CDR1 is SGHDT and CDR2 is YYEEEE. Between the trimmed V and J ends, which lost 0 bases and 4 bases, there was a span of 13 bases.

The V gene is TRBV5-6, the J gene TRBJ1-5; D gene uncertain. CDR1 and CDR2 from the germline V gene are SGHDT and YYEEEE. Trimming left V 2 bases short and J 4 bases short, with 10 bases between. The CDR3 extends over 14 amino acids. In nucleotides, the CDR3 is TGTGCCAGCAGCTTTTACAGCAGAAATCAGCCCCAGCATTTT. The encoded protein is CASSFYSRNQPQHF.

This chain connects TRBV19 to TRBJ2-5; TRBD1 aligns across 12 bases. Per germline, CDR1 LNHDA and CDR2 SQIVND (reference sequence). The CDR3 runs to 16 residues. With V trimmed by 5 bases and J by 4 bases, 8 bases remained unmatched. The CDR3 region has the DNA TGTGCCAGTAGTGGTCCGGGACAGGGGGCATCAGAGACCCAGTACTTC. Residues: CASSGPGQGASETQYF.

J is TRBJ1-2 and V is TRBV4-3; tentative D call: TRBD1 (6 bases). CDR1 LGHNA and CDR2 YSLEER come from the germline V gene. This CDR3 region has 15 residues. V gave up 0 bases and J gave up 3 bases, with 11 bases separating them. CDR3 nucleotide sequence: TGCGCCAGCAGCCAAGAAACAGGGAGTGACTATGGCTACACCTTC. This translates into CASSQETGSDYGYTF.

V usage is TRBV7-9 and J usage is TRBJ2-5, with no clear D. The germline V and J ends were trimmed by 5 bases and 4 bases, with 2 bases remaining between them. This CDR3 has 10 amino acids. Germline assignment: CDR1 SEHNR and CDR2 FQNEAQ (reference sequence). The CDR3 spells CASSRETQYF. The CDR3 bases are TGTGCCAGCAGCCGAGAGACCCAGTACTTC.

V is TRBV14 and J is TRBJ1-4, with D possibly TRBD1 on 6 matching bases. Trimming removed 4 bases at V and 4 bases at J, with 13 bases between. The CDR3 extends over 15 amino acids. CDR1 SGHDN and CDR2 FVKESK come from the germline V gene. CDR3 sequence: CASSPRGLGNEKLFF. In DNA form, the CDR3 reads TGTGCCAGCAGCCCCAGGGGCCTGGGTAATGAAAAACTGTTTTTT.

This sequence joins TRBV7-2 and TRBJ1-1; D gene uncertain. The CDR3 is 15 residues long. The V end lost 6 bases, the J end lost 4 bases, and 18 bases lay between the germline ends. In germline, CDR1 is SGHTA, CDR2 FQGNSA. CDR3 sequence reads: CASRKRRETSTEAFF. The CDR3 nucleotides are TGTGCCAGCAGGAAAAGGAGGGAGACGAGCACTGAAGCTTTCTTT.